This entry lists 10 T cell receptor beta chains sequenced from one sample in a study of cytomegalovirus exposure and HLA in healthy donors. 13 Jbeta primers and 60 Vbeta primers were used for the PCR. The method was immunoSEQ multiplex PCR; TCRdb's version includes in-frame clones alone and lacks a portion of them. The sample yields 65,000 to 85,000 clones, of which the top ten take up 2% to 3%. Sequencing was done on a sample of PBMCs. The receptors were sampled from a female donor in good health and CMV-seropositive.

This chain joins TRBV7-2 and TRBJ1-1; the D gene is possibly TRBD1 (6 bases). The length of the CDR3 is 14 residues. Germline CDR1 is SGHTA and CDR2 is FQGNSA. The V gene lost 4 bases and the J gene lost 1 base, with 10 bases spanning the gap. The CDR3 here is CASSSGHQNTEAFF. The CDR3 DNA sequence: TGTGCCAGCAGCTCGGGACACCAGAACACTGAAGCTTTCTTT.

This rearrangement joins TRBV28 to TRBJ2-1; D is ambiguous. V dropped 2 bases and J dropped 4 bases, with 3 bases sitting between them. The CDR3 loop spans 12 amino acids. Germline values: CDR1 MDHEN, CDR2 SYDVKM. The CDR3 DNA sequence: TGTGCCAGCAGTTTAGAGTACAATGAGCAGTTCTTC. This translates into CASSLEYNEQFF.

The chain couples TRBV7-2 to TRBJ2-7; D call uncertain. This CDR3 contains 15 residues. The germline V gene encodes CDR1 SGHTA and CDR2 FQGNSA. Trimming pared 1 base from V and 6 bases from J, leaving 16 bases between. CDR3 amino acids: CASSLDGDLAAEQYF. CDR3 in DNA: TGTGCCAGCAGCTTAGATGGAGACTTGGCGGCCGAGCAGTACTTC.

V and J are TRBV6-6 and TRBJ1-1; the D is unclear. Germline V gene sequence: CDR1 MNHNY, CDR2 SVGAGI (reference sequence). Trimming stripped 2 bases from V and 5 bases from J, with 12 bases between. The CDR3 length is 14 residues. This chain's CDR3 is CASSYPPEATEAFF. The CDR3 DNA reads as TGTGCCAGCAGTTACCCCCCGGAGGCGACTGAAGCTTTCTTT.

The V call is TRBV19, the J call TRBJ1-5; D possibly corresponds to TRBD1 (5 bases). With 3 bases removed from V and 1 base from J, the gap between germline ends came to 7 bases. Germline lookup yields CDR1 LNHDA and CDR2 SQIVND (reference sequence). The CDR3 has 14 residues. The CDR3 spells CASSMAGSNQPQHF. The DNA of the CDR3 is TGTGCCAGTAGTATGGCAGGGAGCAATCAGCCCCAGCATTTT.

The chain has TRBV6-6 and TRBJ2-7; D unresolved. Germline V gives CDR1 MNHNY, CDR2 SVGAGI (reference sequence). Trimming left V 2 bases short and J 3 bases short, with 8 bases between. This CDR3 spans 13 amino acids. CDR3 sequence (DNA): TGTGCCAGCAGTTACCTCCCGAGCTACGAGCAGTACTTC. Its translation is CASSYLPSYEQYF.

CDR3 nucleotide sequence: TGTGCCAGCAGTCCCGAGGGCTACATCAATGAAAAACTGTTTTTT. Translating it yields CASSPEGYINEKLFF. The V call is TRBV28, the J call TRBJ1-4, with D unclear. This CDR3 has 15 residues. Between the trimmed V and J ends, which lost 5 bases and 5 bases, there was a span of 15 bases. Germline CDR1 reads MDHEN; CDR2 reads SYDVKM.

The chain joins TRBV5-1 to TRBJ2-7; a possible D gene is TRBD1 (5 bases). The CDR3 is 14 residues long. V was trimmed by 0 bases and J by 1 base, leaving 8 bases between them. CDR1 is SGHRS and CDR2 is YFSETQ in the germline V gene. The CDR3 DNA follows: TGCGCCAGCAGCTTGGCTTACAGGTCCTACGAGCAGTACTTC. The encoded protein is CASSLAYRSYEQYF.

The V and J genes are TRBV6-6 and TRBJ1-1, with D perhaps TRBD1 (6 bases). Trimming removed 6 bases at V and 1 base at J, with 18 bases between. Per germline, CDR1 MNHNY and CDR2 SVGAGI (reference sequence). The CDR3 runs to 16 residues. In nucleotides, the CDR3 is TGTGCCAGCAGACCAACAGGGTTGGCGGAGAACACTGAAGCTTTCTTT. Translation: CASRPTGLAENTEAFF.

J is TRBJ1-2 and V is TRBV4-3; D gene ambiguous. This CDR3 is built from 13 residues. Trimming pared 0 bases from V and 7 bases from J, leaving 9 bases between. Germline V gene sequence: CDR1 LGHNA, CDR2 YSLEER. In nucleotides, the CDR3 is TGCGCCAGCAGCCAAGACACGACTATTGGCTACACCTTC. As protein: CASSQDTTIGYTF.